The rows below give T cell receptor beta chains drawn from one sample of a study of blood T cell repertoires in COVID-19. Libraries were prepared by immunoSEQ multiplex PCR; TCRdb keeps only in-frame clonotypes and omits some of them. The sample has roughly 120,000 clones, approximately 82% seen once. Material: peripheral blood. These receptors originate from a man aged 65 to 79 with active or convalescent COVID-19. The CDR3 runs from the conserved cysteine through the conserved F or W. The order of the fields is D gene, J gene, V gene, clone size, CDR3 DNA, CDR3 protein. A D gene is named only where the DNA matches it firmly. Clone size is given for some rows only: seen once, a few or many times, or a class if the clone is expanded.

d_gene: TRBD1; j_gene: TRBJ1-2; v_gene: TRBV4-3; abundance: -; CDR3nt: TGCGCCAGCAGCCAGGGACGACAGGGGGTGCATGGCTACACCTTC; CDR3aa: CASSQGRQGVHGYTF
d_gene: TRBD2; j_gene: TRBJ2-5; v_gene: TRBV7-9; abundance: -; CDR3nt: TGTGCCAGCAGCTCCCGGTGGAGCGGGAGTGAGACCCAGTACTTC; CDR3aa: CASSSRWSGSETQYF
d_gene: TRBD2; j_gene: TRBJ2-7; v_gene: TRBV7-2; abundance: -; CDR3nt: TGTGCCAGCAGCATGACTAGCGGGGCCCCCTACGAGCAGTACTTC; CDR3aa: CASSMTSGAPYEQYF
d_gene: -; j_gene: TRBJ1-2; v_gene: TRBV7-9; abundance: -; CDR3nt: TGTGCCAGCAGCTCACCTAGGGGGGGGATAAACTATGGCTACACCTTC; CDR3aa: CASSSPRGGINYGYTF
d_gene: -; j_gene: TRBJ1-6; v_gene: TRBV27; abundance: -; CDR3nt: TGTGCCAGCAGTTTAGAGGGGCAGGGGTGGGCACCCCTCCACTTT; CDR3aa: CASSLEGQGWAPLHF
d_gene: TRBD1; j_gene: TRBJ2-5; v_gene: TRBV24-1; abundance: -; CDR3nt: TGTGCCACCAGTGATTCCCTCGACAGGGGGCGAAGGGTCCAAGAGACCCAGTACTTC; CDR3aa: CATSDSLDRGRRVQETQYF
d_gene: TRBD1; j_gene: TRBJ1-2; v_gene: TRBV18; abundance: -; CDR3nt: TGTGCCAGCTCTCTAACCGGGACAGGGGAGAATGGCTACACCTTC; CDR3aa: CASSLTGTGENGYTF
d_gene: -; j_gene: TRBJ1-5; v_gene: TRBV19; abundance: -; CDR3nt: TGTGCCAGTAGGGAGGGACCTAGCAATCAGCCCCAGCATTTT; CDR3aa: CASREGPSNQPQHF
d_gene: TRBD1; j_gene: TRBJ1-2; v_gene: TRBV5-4; abundance: -; CDR3nt: TGTGCCAGCAGCACGGGACAGGGGGCGGGTGGCTACACCTTC; CDR3aa: CASSTGQGAGGYTF
d_gene: TRBD1; j_gene: TRBJ2-7; v_gene: TRBV11-1; abundance: -; CDR3nt: TGTGCCAGCAGTCGGACAGGGCTTTTCGAGCAGTACTTC; CDR3aa: CASSRTGLFEQYF
d_gene: -; j_gene: TRBJ1-4; v_gene: TRBV2; abundance: -; CDR3nt: TGTGCCAGCAGTGATTACGGTGCAACTAATGAAAAACTGTTTTTT; CDR3aa: CASSDYGATNEKLFF
d_gene: -; j_gene: TRBJ1-1; v_gene: TRBV2; abundance: -; CDR3nt: TGTGCCAGCAGCACAGGGTTCACTGAAGCTTTCTTT; CDR3aa: CASSTGFTEAFF
d_gene: -; j_gene: TRBJ1-5; v_gene: TRBV28; abundance: -; CDR3nt: TGTGCCAGCAGTTTTTTAGATCAGCCCCAGCATTTT; CDR3aa: CASSFLDQPQHF
d_gene: -; j_gene: TRBJ2-6; v_gene: TRBV5-5; abundance: -; CDR3nt: TGTGCCAGCAGTCCGGCCGGGTCTGGGGCCAACGTCCTGACTTTC; CDR3aa: CASSPAGSGANVLTF
d_gene: -; j_gene: TRBJ1-1; v_gene: TRBV28; abundance: -; CDR3nt: TGTGCCAGCATTCAACGTACAGGGTGGAGCACTGAAGCTTTCTTT; CDR3aa: CASIQRTGWSTEAFF
d_gene: TRBD1; j_gene: TRBJ1-1; v_gene: TRBV6-6; abundance: -; CDR3nt: TGTGCCAGCAGCCACCGACGGACAGGGCTGAACACTGAAGCTTTCTTT; CDR3aa: CASSHRRTGLNTEAFF
d_gene: -; j_gene: TRBJ2-1; v_gene: TRBV27; abundance: once; CDR3nt: TGTGCCAGCAGTTTATCCAGGGACTACAATGAGCAGTTCTTC; CDR3aa: CASSLSRDYNEQFF
d_gene: -; j_gene: TRBJ1-3; v_gene: TRBV7-2; abundance: -; CDR3nt: TGTGCCAGTCAGGGCTTTAACTCTGGAAACACCATATATTTT; CDR3aa: CASQGFNSGNTIYF
d_gene: TRBD1; j_gene: TRBJ1-6; v_gene: TRBV4-3; abundance: -; CDR3nt: TGCGCCAGCAGCCATACGACAGGGGGCATGAATTCACCCCTCCACTTT; CDR3aa: CASSHTTGGMNSPLHF
d_gene: TRBD2; j_gene: TRBJ2-3; v_gene: TRBV4-3; abundance: -; CDR3nt: TGCGCCAGCAGCCAGGCCACTAGCGGGACAACACCAGATACGCAGTATTTT; CDR3aa: CASSQATSGTTPDTQYF
d_gene: -; j_gene: TRBJ1-4; v_gene: TRBV19; abundance: once; CDR3nt: TGTGCCAGTAGCCCGACAGCAGAAAAACTGTTTTTT; CDR3aa: CASSPTAEKLFF
d_gene: TRBD1; j_gene: TRBJ2-7; v_gene: TRBV5-1; abundance: -; CDR3nt: TGCGCCAGCAGCTTGATCGGACAGGGCATCGGCGAGCAGTACTTC; CDR3aa: CASSLIGQGIGEQYF
d_gene: TRBD1; j_gene: TRBJ2-4; v_gene: TRBV10-2; abundance: few; CDR3nt: TGCGCCAGCAAATGGGGGACAGGGTTCGTTACCATTCAGTACTTC; CDR3aa: CASKWGTGFVTIQYF
d_gene: TRBD1; j_gene: TRBJ1-3; v_gene: TRBV6-5; abundance: medium-sized; CDR3nt: TGTGCCAGCAGGAGGGACAGCACCTCTGGAAACACCATATATTTT; CDR3aa: CASRRDSTSGNTIYF
d_gene: -; j_gene: TRBJ1-1; v_gene: TRBV10-3; abundance: -; CDR3nt: TGTGCCATCAGTGCCAGACAGCGTTTGAACACTGAAGCTTTCTTT; CDR3aa: CAISARQRLNTEAFF
d_gene: -; j_gene: TRBJ1-6; v_gene: TRBV30; abundance: -; CDR3nt: TGTGCCTGGAGTTCCGGAGGGGCCTATAATTCACCCCTCCACTTT; CDR3aa: CAWSSGGAYNSPLHF
d_gene: TRBD2; j_gene: TRBJ2-3; v_gene: TRBV6-5; abundance: -; CDR3nt: TGTGCCAGCAGCCGGACTAGCGGGCAAACAGATACGCAGTATTTT; CDR3aa: CASSRTSGQTDTQYF
d_gene: TRBD1; j_gene: TRBJ1-1; v_gene: TRBV6-2/TRBV6-3; abundance: -; CDR3nt: TGTGCCAGCAGTTGGAACAGGGGGCTGAACACTGAAGCTTTCTTT; CDR3aa: CASSWNRGLNTEAFF
d_gene: -; j_gene: TRBJ2-7; v_gene: TRBV3-1/TRBV3-2; abundance: -; CDR3nt: TGTGCCAGCAGCCAAGAGCGGAGCTACGAGCAGTACTTC; CDR3aa: CASSQERSYEQYF
d_gene: TRBD2; j_gene: TRBJ2-1; v_gene: TRBV5-1; abundance: -; CDR3nt: TGCGCCAGCAGCGTGGCGGGGGGCTCCTACAATGAGCAGTTCTTC; CDR3aa: CASSVAGGSYNEQFF
d_gene: -; j_gene: TRBJ1-1; v_gene: TRBV6-5; abundance: -; CDR3nt: TGTGCCAGCAGAATGAGGAGCACTGAAGCTTTCTTT; CDR3aa: CASRMRSTEAFF
d_gene: -; j_gene: TRBJ2-3; v_gene: TRBV7-9; abundance: -; CDR3nt: TGTGCCAGCAGCTCGACCCCGGGACAAAGCACAGATACGCAGTATTTT; CDR3aa: CASSSTPGQSTDTQYF
d_gene: TRBD1; j_gene: TRBJ1-5; v_gene: TRBV5-6; abundance: -; CDR3nt: TGTGCCAGCAGCTACCGAACAGGGGGCGATCAGCCCCAGCATTTT; CDR3aa: CASSYRTGGDQPQHF
d_gene: -; j_gene: TRBJ1-5; v_gene: TRBV21-1; abundance: -; CDR3nt: TGTGCCAGCAGCACCCCCATTGCGGCCCAGCATTTT; CDR3aa: CASSTPIAAQHF
d_gene: TRBD2; j_gene: TRBJ2-1; v_gene: TRBV11-3; abundance: few; CDR3nt: TGTGCCAGCCGCCCGGGGCTAGCGGGGAGTTACAATGAGCAGTTCTTC; CDR3aa: CASRPGLAGSYNEQFF
d_gene: -; j_gene: TRBJ1-1; v_gene: TRBV15; abundance: -; CDR3nt: TGTGCCACCAGGGAGACGGAGGAGCAGGAAGCTTTCTTT; CDR3aa: CATRETEEQEAFF
d_gene: -; j_gene: TRBJ2-3; v_gene: TRBV7-2; abundance: -; CDR3nt: TGTGCCAGCAGCCGAGGGGGGGGAGATACGCAGTATTTT; CDR3aa: CASSRGGGDTQYF